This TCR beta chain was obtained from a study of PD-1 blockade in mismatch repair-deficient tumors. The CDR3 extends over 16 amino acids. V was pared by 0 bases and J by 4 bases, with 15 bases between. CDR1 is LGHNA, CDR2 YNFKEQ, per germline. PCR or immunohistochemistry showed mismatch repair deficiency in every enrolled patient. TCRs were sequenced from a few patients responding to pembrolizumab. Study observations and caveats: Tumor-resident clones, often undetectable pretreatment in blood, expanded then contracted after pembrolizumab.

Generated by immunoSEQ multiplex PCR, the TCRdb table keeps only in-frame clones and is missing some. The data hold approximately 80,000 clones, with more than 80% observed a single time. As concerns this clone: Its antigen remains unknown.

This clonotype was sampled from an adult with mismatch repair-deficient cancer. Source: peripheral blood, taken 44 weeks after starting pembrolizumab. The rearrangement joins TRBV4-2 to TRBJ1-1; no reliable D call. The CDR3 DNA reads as TGTGCCAGCAGCCAAGATCGTGGGGAGTTTAGCACTGAAGCTTTCTTT. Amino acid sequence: CASSQDRGEFSTEAFF.